Described below is a single T cell receptor beta chain sequence and its context. Its antigen is unknown. The input lacks base qualities; no much larger clone sits a single base away. This sample stems from a study of blood T cell repertoires in COVID-19 (dated by TCRdb to 2019 to 2021). For context, the study as a whole: Collaborator samples came from the United States, Italy and Spain and covered acute and convalescent phases of COVID-19. The material from the prospective study consisted of cDNA or gDNA derived from T cells, B-cell-depleted T cells, or PBMCs. Deeply sampled blood TCRbeta repertoires from subjects exposed to, actively infected with, or recovered from COVID-19 were included in the dataset. A freely available public database, intended as a resource for researchers studying the immune response to SARS-CoV-2, is where the repertoires were released. Samples came from the ongoing ImmuneRACE study (first 160 participants) plus 1,254 subjects from 6 global collaborators. Sample metadata almost always included a de-identified subject ID, COVID-19 status, age in years and sex. Where available, HLA class I and class II types were obtained from metadata supplied by the sample provider rather than from assay-based typing. The investigation overall reported the following: The quantity of clinical and demographic metadata differed by source and by participant and was supplied without curation.

Participants in the prospective study were enrolled through a virtual design, were aged roughly 18 to 90 years, and lived in about two dozen United States geographic areas. To assign participants to cohorts, the prospective study relied on clinical history that participants themselves reported in a screening survey and a study questionnaire. Exposed participants were defined as having been in contact with someone with a PCR-confirmed or clinician-diagnosed COVID-19 case within 2 weeks of study entry. Each participant in the prospective study had whole blood, serum and a nasopharyngeal or oropharyngeal swab collected by mobile phlebotomists. Over a roughly 2-month period, participants in the prospective study had the option of providing additional blood draws and questionnaires. Before DNA extraction, prospective study blood samples were shipped either frozen or at room temperature. The immunoSEQ Assay, a bias-controlled multiplex PCR, was used to amplify TCRbeta CDR3 regions from genomic DNA. For the original study's pipeline: The number of nucleated cells in each sample was estimated from the amplification of reference gene primers within the assay. Sequence reads were collapsed and filtered to measure the absolute abundance of every unique TCRbeta CDR3 rearrangement. For each sample, productive Simpson clonality was calculated by taking the square root of Simpson's diversity index across productive rearrangements. The table comes from immuneACCESS by way of TCRdb, which keeps in-frame sequences with V and J called. Part of the clones is missing from these tables; in studies checked, under half for an unresolved V gene and the rest for unknown reasons. D and trimming were read from the DNA, whereas the V and J calls and clone size are those reported in that table. For this sample the table gives a few hundred thousand clones, of which 70% to 90% were detected only once. The ten most abundant clones make up approximately 4.8% of the sample.

A distance of 14 bases separates the germline ends of V and J, which lose 2 bases and 4 bases respectively. As encoded in the germline V gene, CDR1 is MDHEN while CDR2 is SYDVKM. The CDR3 sequence holds 16 residues, the cysteine and phenylalanine included. Only the CDR3 region is kept as DNA, spanning 48 bases read in frame from base 1. Input material: PBMCs or T cells enriched from blood (not recorded which). The chain was built from TRBV28 and TRBJ1-4, and possibly TRBD1, on 5 matching bases. This clonotype was obtained from a woman aged 30 to 39 who had been exposed to COVID-19. CDR3 protein: CASSLRDYLFNEKLFF. The sequenced DNA is TGTGCCAGCAGTTTAAGGGACTACTTGTTTAATGAAAAACTGTTTTTT.